These 24 T cell receptor beta chains were all obtained from the same sample, sequenced in a study of blood T cell repertoires in COVID-19. Clones were sequenced by immunoSEQ multiplex PCR, and TCRdb holds only the in-frame ones, with some missing. Seen here are roughly 190,000 clones, roughly 92% observed once, and the top ten hold about 0.76%. What was sequenced was peripheral blood. The receptors derive from a man aged 30 to 39 with COVID-19, enrolled during active disease.

The chain recombines TRBV6-5 with TRBJ2-5, with 8 bases identical to TRBD1. The CDR3 length is 15 residues. CDR1 is MNHEY and CDR2 is SVGAGI in the germline V gene. Germline trimming cut 5 bases from V and 5 bases from J; bases unmatched to any gene: 10. The CDR3, as DNA: TGTGCCAGCAGTCTAGGACAGGGAACAGGGGAGACCCAGTACTTC. This gives the protein CASSLGQGTGETQYF.

The chain uses TRBV2 and TRBJ2-2; D gene ambiguous. The CDR3 has 16 residues. The V gene lost 2 bases and the J gene lost 5 bases, with 15 bases spanning the gap. CDR1 SNHLY and CDR2 FYNNEI come from the germline V gene. The CDR3 region has the DNA TGTGCCAGCAGTGAAAGTATGTGGGCGCGAACCGGGGAGCTGTTTTTT. Amino acid sequence: CASSESMWARTGELFF. Full variable domain (rest looked up from reference TRBV2 and TRBJ2-2): EPEVTQTPSHQVTQMGQEVILRCVPISNHLYFYWYRQILGQKVEFLVSFYNNEISEKSEIFDDQFSVERPDGSNFTLKIRSTKLEDSAMYFCASSESMWARTGELFFGEGSRLTVL.

This sequence joins TRBV2 and TRBJ1-1, with D hard to call. This CDR3 has 14 residues. Trimming took 4 bases from V and 10 from J, leaving 19 bases between them. The germline CDR1 and CDR2 sequences are SNHLY and FYNNEI. The CDR3: CASSVSVERGGAFF. CDR3 sequence (DNA): TGTGCCAGCAGTGTTAGCGTCGAACGGGGAGGAGCTTTCTTT.

The V gene is TRBV6-1, the J gene TRBJ1-2; the match to TRBD1 covers 7 bases. This CDR3 spans 15 amino acids. CDR1 and CDR2 from the germline V gene are MNHNS and SASEGT. V was pared by 3 bases and J by 4 bases, with 8 bases of the junction left unmatched. DNA of the CDR3: TGTGCCAGCAGTGAGCGTCCCGGGACAGTCTATGGCTACACCTTC. As protein: CASSERPGTVYGYTF.

This sequence joins TRBV7-3 and TRBJ2-5, with TRBD1 matching 7 bases. The junction had 5 bases not matched to a gene; V was cut back by 5 bases and J by 5 bases. The germline V gene encodes CDR1 SGHTA and CDR2 FQGTGA. The CDR3 spans 13 residues. CDR3: CASSRQGSETQYF. The CDR3 DNA reads TGTGCCAGCAGCCGACAGGGAAGCGAGACCCAGTACTTC.

The chain joins TRBV7-9 to TRBJ1-2; 9 nucleotides align to TRBD1. CDR1 is SEHNR, CDR2 FQNEAQ, per germline (reference sequence). CDR3 length: 17 residues. V shed 4 bases, J shed 6 bases, and the junction held 15 bases outside the gene matches. The CDR3 is CASSSGTGSGLADGYTF. The CDR3 region has the DNA TGTGCCAGCAGCTCCGGGACAGGGTCGGGTCTAGCTGATGGCTACACCTTC.

V gene TRBV6-4 combines with J gene TRBJ2-4; 15 nucleotides match TRBD2. CDR1 and CDR2 (germline): MRHNA, SNTAGT. The CDR3 sequence is 19 residues long. The trim removed 4 bases at V and 4 bases at J, leaving 11 bases unmatched. This CDR3 is CASSATGLAGGVAKNIQYF. The CDR3 DNA reads as TGTGCCAGCAGTGCCACCGGACTAGCGGGGGGGGTCGCAAAAAACATTCAGTACTTC.

This clone was recorded only once. The chain joins TRBV2 to TRBJ1-6; 7 nucleotides line up with TRBD1. Germline-derived CDR1 and CDR2 are SNHLY and FYNNEI. This CDR3 has 16 residues. V trimming: 3 bases; J trimming: 5 bases; junction bases outside the gene matches: 7. The DNA of the CDR3 is TGTGCCAGCAGTGATTTGGGGACAGTTAATAATTCACCCCTCCACTTT. Encoded protein: CASSDLGTVNNSPLHF.

This chain joins TRBV4-1 and TRBJ1-1; D uncertain. CDR1 is MGHRA, CDR2 YSYEKL, per germline. This CDR3 spans 14 amino acids. V gave up 2 bases and J gave up 2 bases, with 9 bases separating them. CDR3 DNA: TGCGCCAGCAGCCAACGCGGGAGAAACACTGAAGCTTTCTTT. Translating it yields CASSQRGRNTEAFF.

The V gene is TRBV30, the J gene TRBJ1-1, with a tentative D call TRBD1 (5 bases). Germline loops: CDR1 GTSNPN, CDR2 SVGIG (reference sequence). Trimming shortened V by 2 bases and J by 2 bases, and 15 bases separated the two germline ends. The CDR3 covers 15 residues. The CDR3 DNA is TGTGCCTGGAGTCCTGTTGGGGCCAGCAACACTGAAGCTTTCTTT. Protein sequence: CAWSPVGASNTEAFF. The variable domain in full, with the rest retrieved from reference TRBV30 and TRBJ1-1, is SQTIHQWPATLVQPVGSPLSLECTVEGTSNPNLYWYRQAAGRGLQLLFYSVGIGQISSEVPQNLSASRPQDRQFILSSKKLLLSDSGFYLCAWSPVGASNTEAFFGQGTRLTVV.

V is TRBV7-9 and J is TRBJ1-5; D gene uncertain. V was cut by 3 bases and J by 3 bases, with 6 bases left in between. The CDR3 covers 13 residues. From germline, CDR1 is SEHNR and CDR2 FQNEAQ (reference sequence). The CDR3 bases are TGTGCCAGCAGCTTTAGTGTCAATCAGCCCCAGCATTTT. Its protein product is CASSFSVNQPQHF.

The rearrangement joins TRBV18 to TRBJ1-1; maybe TRBD1 (5 bases). The V gene lost 4 bases and the J gene lost 1 base, with 10 bases spanning the gap. CDR1 and CDR2 (germline): KGHSH, LQKENI. CDR3 length: 14 residues. The CDR3 reads CASSRETENTEAFF. The DNA of the CDR3 is TGTGCCAGCTCACGTGAGACAGAGAACACTGAAGCTTTCTTT.

This chain links TRBV6-5 with TRBJ1-2, with a possible D match to TRBD1 (6 bases). CDR3 length equals 14 residues. V lost 6 bases and J lost 7, with 18 bases in between. Germline assignment: CDR1 MNHEY and CDR2 SVGAGI. DNA of the CDR3: TGTGCCAGCAGGCGACAGCAGGGGTTAGGTGGCTACACCTTC. Protein product: CASRRQQGLGGYTF.

The chain uses TRBV27 and TRBJ2-2, with D perhaps matching TRBD1 (5 bases). CDR1 is MNHEY, CDR2 SMNVEV, per germline (reference sequence). This CDR3 has 12 amino acids. Trimming took off 7 bases at V and 3 bases at J, with 6 bases between the two ends. The CDR3, as DNA: TGTGCCAGCAAGGGGTACACCGGGGAGCTGTTTTTT. As protein: CASKGYTGELFF.

The chain is built from TRBV29-1 and TRBJ1-1; D may be TRBD1 (5 bases). This CDR3 is 12 amino acids long. V was cut by 5 bases and J by 7 bases, with 14 bases left in between. Germline CDR1 SQVTM, CDR2 ANQGSEA. CDR3 DNA: TGCAGCGTTTCTTCCCAAACAGGTGAAGCTTTCTTT. The encoded protein is CSVSSQTGEAFF.

This clone was observed once. The V call is TRBV10-3, the J call TRBJ2-7; 9 bases agree with TRBD1. CDR3 size: 16 residues. V shed 2 bases and J 3 bases; nucleotides not matched to a gene: 8. Germline CDR1 ENHRY, CDR2 SYGVKD. CDR3 sequence reads: CAISEKGQGNVYEQYF. In DNA form, the CDR3 reads TGTGCCATCAGTGAGAAAGGACAGGGGAATGTCTACGAGCAGTACTTC.

The chain joins TRBV10-3 to TRBJ2-2, with 7 bases aligning to TRBD1. This CDR3 is built from 17 residues. The germline V gene has CDR1 ENHRY and CDR2 SYGVKD. V shed 3 bases, J shed 0 bases, and the junction held 7 bases outside the gene matches. Here the CDR3 DNA reads TGTGCCATCAGTGAAAGGACAGGCTACGCGAACACCGGGGAGCTGTTTTTT. It yields the protein CAISERTGYANTGELFF.

The chain joins TRBV18 to TRBJ1-3; D is unresolved. Germline V gives CDR1 KGHSH, CDR2 LQKENI. V was shortened by 2 bases and J by 4 bases, with 12 bases between the two germline ends. This CDR3 is built from 15 residues. The CDR3 loop is CASSPTGSPGNTIYF. CDR3 DNA sequence: TGTGCCAGCTCACCAACCGGGTCACCGGGAAACACCATATATTTT.

J is TRBJ2-5 and V is TRBV13; D may be TRBD2 (6 bases). The CDR3 length is 12 residues. In germline, CDR1 is PRHDT, CDR2 FYEKMQ (reference sequence). Trimming shortened V by 3 bases and J by 5 bases, and 7 bases separated the two germline ends. The DNA for the CDR3 is TGTGCCAGCAGCTTCGCGGGGGAGACCCAGTACTTC. Its protein product is CASSFAGETQYF.

About this clone itself: The same CDR3 also results from other DNA sequences found in this sample. The chain is built from TRBV5-1 and TRBJ1-2; D gene uncertain. Per the germline V gene, CDR1 is SGHRS and CDR2 is YFSETQ. The germline V and J ends were trimmed by 3 bases and 7 bases, with 16 bases remaining between them. This CDR3 region has 14 residues. CDR3 DNA sequence: TGCGCCAGCAGCTATCCAAGGGAGGGTGGTGGCTACACCTTC. It encodes CASSYPREGGGYTF.

This chain joins TRBV12-3 or TRBV12-4 and TRBJ1-1; 10 bases fit TRBD1. V trimming: 6 bases; J trimming: 4 bases; junction bases outside the gene matches: 2. This CDR3 is 13 amino acids long. Here the CDR3 DNA reads TGTGCCAGCAGAGGACAGGGGGTCACTGAAGCTTTCTTT. It specifies CASRGQGVTEAFF.

The V call is TRBV5-1, the J call TRBJ1-2; the match to TRBD1 covers 10 bases. J was trimmed by 7 bases and V by 4 bases; bases with no gene match: 10. The CDR3 has 15 amino acids. Germline assignment: CDR1 SGHRS and CDR2 YFSETQ. The CDR3 DNA is TGCGCCAGCAGCCTGGGGACAGGGGAGGTCGGTGGCTACACCTTC. Its translation: CASSLGTGEVGGYTF.

The table lists this clone with a few counts. V and J are TRBV18 and TRBJ1-5, with 8 bases identical to TRBD1. In germline, CDR1 is KGHSH, CDR2 LQKENI. This CDR3 has 14 amino acids. Trimming cost V 6 bases and J 2 bases; bases outside gene matches: 3. The CDR3: CASSQGAGNQPQHF. Here the CDR3 DNA reads TGTGCCAGCTCCCAGGGGGCAGGCAATCAGCCCCAGCATTTT.

Written as DNA, the CDR3 is TGCGCCAGCAGCTTCTCTAGCGAGGGTTCAGAGACCCAGTACTTC. This gives the protein CASSFSSEGSETQYF. This chain connects TRBV5-1 to TRBJ2-5; maybe TRBD2 (6 bases). CDR3 length: 15 amino acids. Germline values: CDR1 SGHRS, CDR2 YFSETQ. Trimming stripped 2 bases from V and 4 bases from J, with 15 bases between.